Following are 9 T cell receptor beta chains from one sample sequenced in a study of CD8+CD57+ T cells in acquired aplastic anemia. Patients picked for sequencing had shown CD8+CD57+ cell expansion detected by flow cytometry. TCR beta VDJ combinations and CDR3 sequences were profiled from genomic DNA. TCRdb re-derived calls from the reads in MiXCR, one entry per CDR3 protein. The repertoire holds around 150,000 distinct CDR3 sequences, with under 55% as singletons. The sample consisted of sorted CD4+, CD8+, or CD8+CD57+ T cells (not recorded which) from PBMCs. The receptors stem from a human donor with aplastic anemia.

This clonotype has a count of ten or more. The rearrangement joins TRBV20-1 to TRBJ1-4; 7 bases align to TRBD1. The V segment lost 6 bases and the J segment 6 bases; nucleotides outside the gene matches: 10. The CDR3 covers 14 residues. Germline values: CDR1 DFQATT, CDR2 SNEGSKA (reference sequence). CDR3 sequence reads: CSARSTGNDEKLFF. CDR3 coding DNA: TGCAGTGCCCGATCGACAGGGAACGATGAAAAACTGTTTTTT.

This clonotype was counted ten times or more. The rearrangement joins TRBV14 to TRBJ1-6; no reliable D call. V was trimmed by 1 base and J by 3 bases, leaving 7 bases between them. The germline CDR1 and CDR2 sequences are SGHDN and FVKESK. The CDR3 extends over 15 amino acids. This chain's CDR3 is CASSQGAFYNSPLHF. In DNA, the CDR3 is TGTGCCAGCAGCCAAGGGGCCTTCTATAATTCACCCCTCCACTTT.

The V call is TRBV15, the J call TRBJ2-5, with D hard to call. V lost 6 bases, J lost 3 bases, and 14 bases lay in between. The CDR3 covers 14 residues. CDR1 LNHNV and CDR2 YYDKDF come from the germline V gene (reference sequence). CDR3 bases: TGTGCCACCAGTTCGTCGGTTATTGAAGAGACCCAGTACTTC. It encodes CATSSSVIEETQYF.

This chain uses TRBV10-3 with TRBJ1-6; TRBD1 agrees at 7 bases. Germline CDR1 and CDR2: ENHRY and SYGVKD. The CDR3 runs 14 residues. The trim removed 6 bases at V and 10 bases at J, leaving 9 bases unmatched. The DNA of the CDR3 is TGTGCCATCAGCCCTGAGACAGGGTTGTCACCCCTCCACTTT. Amino acids: CAISPETGLSPLHF.

This clonotype was picked up many times. The chain has TRBV11-3 and TRBJ2-2; the D is unclear. Trimming removed 5 bases from V and 5 bases from J, with 9 bases in between. Germline-derived CDR1 and CDR2 are SGHNT and YENEEA. The CDR3 is 13 amino acids. As DNA, the CDR3 is TGTGCCAGCAGCCCGAGACGAACCGGGGAGCTGTTTTTT. The encoded protein is CASSPRRTGELFF. Using reference TRBV11-3 and TRBJ2-2 for the parts outside the CDR3, the full variable domain is EAGVVQSPRYKIIEKKQPVAFWCNPISGHNTLYWYLQNLGQGPELLIRYENEEAVDDSQLPKDRFSAERLKGVDSTLKIQPAELGDSAVYLCASSPRRTGELFFGEGSRLTVL.

This clonotype has at least ten counts. This rearrangement joins TRBV25-1 to TRBJ1-2; D perhaps matches TRBD1 (6 bases). The V gene's germline CDR1 is MGHDK and CDR2 SYGVNS. Trimming removed 3 bases from V and 5 bases from J, with 13 bases in between. This CDR3 comprises 14 residues. The CDR3 DNA reads TGTGCCAGCAGTGAGACAGGCCGAACTTATGGCTACACCTTC. Translating it yields CASSETGRTYGYTF.

There are many counts of this clonotype. This chain joins TRBV7-3 and TRBJ1-2, with D possibly being TRBD1 (6 bases). Trimming removed 5 bases from V and 6 bases from J, with 19 bases in between. The CDR3 has 15 amino acids. Per the germline V gene, CDR1 is SGHTA and CDR2 is FQGTGA. The CDR3 is CASSQGTARGDGYTF. The CDR3 bases are TGTGCCAGCAGCCAGGGGACCGCCCGCGGGGATGGCTACACCTTC.

This clonotype has a count of ten or more. This rearrangement joins TRBV5-1 to TRBJ2-3; TRBD1 is a possible D gene (6 bases). Germline V gives CDR1 SGHRS, CDR2 YFSETQ. This CDR3 is built from 14 residues. The ends were cut back, 2 bases at V and 2 bases at J, with 9 bases in the middle. The CDR3 spells CASSFRDNTDTQYF. The CDR3 DNA follows: TGCGCCAGCAGCTTCCGGGACAACACAGATACGCAGTATTTT. The entire variable domain, with the rest obtained from reference TRBV5-1 and TRBJ2-3, is as follows: KAGVTQTPRYLIKTRGQQVTLSCSPISGHRSVSWYQQTPGQGLQFLFEYFSETQRNKGNFPGRFSGRQFSNSRSEMNVSTLELGDSALYLCASSFRDNTDTQYFGPGTRLTVL.

Of note for this clonotype: This clone may be a read error of a much larger clone one base away. V usage is TRBV27 and J usage is TRBJ2-5; 10 nucleotides line up with TRBD2. This CDR3 is built from 15 residues. Trimming took 5 bases from V and 7 from J; bases not matched to a gene: 10. The germline V gene has CDR1 MNHEY and CDR2 SMNVEV (reference sequence). The CDR3 DNA reads as TGTGCCAGCAGTAGATCCGGGGGACTAGCGCTGACCCAGTACTTC. Amino acid sequence: CASSRSGGLALTQYF.